These T cell receptor beta chains were read from a single sample in a study of control samples from healthy donors and cancer patients. Repertoires were generated with immunoSEQ multiplex PCR, while TCRdb's copy carries only in-frame clones and drops some. The data show roughly 130,000 clones, more than 85% seen once. Sequenced: blood. These receptors were obtained from a man aged 18 to 35 in good health. Both conserved end residues are part of each CDR3. Fields, in order: V gene, clone size, J gene, D gene, CDR3 protein, CDR3 DNA. D genes are given only for firm matches. Some rows have no size entry. The others give once, few or many, or a class for an expanded clone.

V: TRBV4-1; size: -; J: TRBJ2-7; D: TRBD1; CDR3: CASSQNSGTGISYEQYF; DNA: TGCGCCAGCAGCCAAAACTCCGGGACAGGGATATCCTACGAGCAGTACTTC
V: TRBV27; size: -; J: TRBJ1-2; D: -; CDR3: CASSPYDRNYGYTF; DNA: TGTGCCAGCAGTCCCTACGACAGAAACTATGGCTACACCTTC
V: TRBV5-4; size: -; J: TRBJ1-4; D: -; CDR3: CASSPTMDEKLFF; DNA: TGTGCCAGCAGCCCTACCATGGATGAAAAACTGTTTTTT
V: TRBV7-9; size: -; J: TRBJ2-7; D: TRBD1; CDR3: CASSSSGTGGYEQYF; DNA: TGTGCCAGCAGCTCCTCCGGGACAGGGGGCTACGAGCAGTACTTC
V: TRBV19; size: -; J: TRBJ2-5; D: TRBD2; CDR3: CASSINGFYRTSGRYQETQYF; DNA: TGTGCCAGTAGTATAAATGGATTCTATAGGACTAGCGGGCGGTACCAAGAGACCCAGTACTTC
V: TRBV7-3; size: -; J: TRBJ1-5; D: -; CDR3: CASSSTRTDNQPQHF; DNA: TGTGCCAGCAGCTCGACCAGGACAGACAATCAGCCCCAGCATTTT
V: TRBV5-5; size: -; J: TRBJ2-3; D: -; CDR3: CASSEQGGDTQYF; DNA: TGTGCCAGCAGCGAACAGGGAGGAGATACGCAGTATTTT
V: TRBV4-1; size: -; J: TRBJ1-1; D: -; CDR3: CASSHRRASINTEAFF; DNA: TGCGCCAGCAGCCATAGAAGGGCCAGCATAAACACTGAAGCTTTCTTT
V: TRBV5-4; size: -; J: TRBJ1-2; D: -; CDR3: CASSLSRNYGYTF; DNA: TGTGCCAGCAGCTTGAGCAGAAACTATGGCTACACCTTC
V: TRBV5-1; size: once; J: TRBJ2-1; D: TRBD2; CDR3: CASSFARLAGVDNEQFF; DNA: TGCGCCAGCAGCTTCGCGCGTCTAGCGGGGGTCGACAATGAGCAGTTCTTC
V: TRBV18; size: -; J: TRBJ1-5; D: TRBD1; CDR3: CASSRQGEENQPQHF; DNA: TGTGCCAGCTCACGACAGGGAGAGGAAAATCAGCCCCAGCATTTT
V: TRBV6-1; size: -; J: TRBJ1-5; D: -; CDR3: CASSENLDRRPQHF; DNA: TGTGCCAGCAGTGAGAACCTTGACCGTCGGCCCCAGCATTTT
V: TRBV5-1; size: once; J: TRBJ1-4; D: TRBD1; CDR3: CASGTGDTFRKLFF; DNA: TGCGCCAGCGGTACAGGGGATACATTTCGGAAACTGTTTTTT
V: TRBV27; size: -; J: TRBJ2-5; D: -; CDR3: CASSLLGEVQETQYF; DNA: TGTGCCAGCAGCCTACTTGGAGAGGTCCAAGAGACCCAGTACTTC
V: TRBV5-1; size: -; J: TRBJ2-7; D: TRBD1; CDR3: CASSRASGTGAYEQYF; DNA: TGCGCCAGCAGCCGGGCCTCCGGGACAGGGGCCTACGAGCAGTACTTC
V: TRBV28; size: -; J: TRBJ1-4; D: -; CDR3: CASSRGTLNEKLFF; DNA: TGTGCCAGCAGTAGGGGGACCCTGAATGAAAAACTGTTTTTT
V: TRBV5-1; size: -; J: TRBJ2-7; D: TRBD1; CDR3: CASSAGTGAEQYF; DNA: TGCGCCAGCAGCGCCGGGACAGGGGCCGAGCAGTACTTC
V: TRBV11-2; size: -; J: TRBJ2-2; D: TRBD2; CDR3: CASSSGLAGFTGELFF; DNA: TGTGCCAGCAGCTCGGGACTAGCGGGCTTCACCGGGGAGCTGTTTTTT
V: TRBV19; size: -; J: TRBJ1-2; D: -; CDR3: CASSILEGLRNGYTF; DNA: TGTGCCAGTAGTATATTGGAGGGATTGAGGAATGGCTACACCTTC
V: TRBV3-1/TRBV3-2; size: -; J: TRBJ1-1; D: TRBD1; CDR3: CASSQWDRVNTEAFF; DNA: TGTGCCAGCAGCCAATGGGACAGAGTGAACACTGAAGCTTTCTTT
V: TRBV4-1; size: -; J: TRBJ2-3; D: -; CDR3: CASSLRGSKGDTQYF; DNA: TGCGCCAGCAGCCTCCGGGGCTCCAAGGGGGATACGCAGTATTTT
V: TRBV19; size: -; J: TRBJ2-5; D: -; CDR3: CASRTTRGAGTQYF; DNA: TGTGCCAGTAGAACAACTCGGGGGGCGGGAACCCAGTACTTC
V: TRBV7-2; size: once; J: TRBJ1-6; D: TRBD1; CDR3: CASSQGTGVSPLHF; DNA: TGTGCCAGCAGCCAAGGGACAGGGGTATCACCCCTCCACTTT
V: TRBV5-6; size: -; J: TRBJ1-4; D: -; CDR3: CASSETKLSATGKLFF; DNA: TGTGCCAGCAGTGAAACTAAACTGTCCGCCACGGGAAAACTGTTTTTT
V: TRBV27; size: -; J: TRBJ2-7; D: -; CDR3: CASSFVGHKTYEQYF; DNA: TGTGCCAGCAGTTTCGTCGGCCACAAGACATACGAGCAGTACTTC
V: TRBV30; size: -; J: TRBJ1-2; D: -; CDR3: CAWREGTAANYGYTF; DNA: TGTGCCTGGAGGGAGGGGACGGCGGCTAACTATGGCTACACCTTC
V: TRBV5-1; size: -; J: TRBJ1-6; D: -; CDR3: CASSLVAASSYNSPLHF; DNA: TGCGCCAGCAGCTTGGTCGCGGCCAGCTCCTATAATTCACCCCTCCACTTT
V: TRBV27; size: -; J: TRBJ1-4; D: -; CDR3: CASSFRGEKLFF; DNA: TGTGCCAGCAGTTTTCGGGGGGAAAAACTGTTTTTT
V: TRBV5-1; size: -; J: TRBJ2-3; D: -; CDR3: CASSLTSYTDTQYF; DNA: TGCGCCAGCAGCTTGACCAGTTACACAGATACGCAGTATTTT
V: TRBV5-6; size: -; J: TRBJ2-7; D: TRBD1; CDR3: CASWDRGSYEQYF; DNA: TGTGCCAGTTGGGACAGGGGGTCCTACGAGCAGTACTTC
V: TRBV3-1/TRBV3-2; size: -; J: TRBJ1-6; D: TRBD1; CDR3: CASSQFPTGGNSPLHF; DNA: TGTGCCAGCAGCCAGTTCCCGACAGGGGGTAATTCACCCCTCCACTTT
V: TRBV29-1; size: -; J: TRBJ1-1; D: -; CDR3: CSATVNTEAFF; DNA: TGCAGCGCGACAGTGAACACTGAAGCTTTCTTT
V: TRBV5-6; size: -; J: TRBJ1-4; D: -; CDR3: CASSLRDESTNEKLFF; DNA: TGTGCCAGCAGCTTGAGAGACGAGTCAACTAATGAAAAACTGTTTTTT
V: TRBV7-9; size: -; J: TRBJ2-2; D: -; CDR3: CASTSAYGELFF; DNA: TGTGCCAGCACCTCGGCGTACGGGGAGCTGTTTTTT
V: TRBV5-1; size: -; J: TRBJ2-1; D: TRBD2; CDR3: CASSGGALAGGLDEQFF; DNA: TGCGCCAGCAGCGGCGGTGCTCTAGCGGGGGGGCTGGATGAGCAGTTCTTC
V: TRBV15; size: -; J: TRBJ1-5; D: TRBD1; CDR3: CATSRDQGGNQPQHF; DNA: TGTGCCACCAGCAGGGATCAGGGGGGCAATCAGCCCCAGCATTTT
V: TRBV5-6; size: -; J: TRBJ2-7; D: -; CDR3: CASSLPGYEQYF; DNA: TGTGCCAGCAGCTTGCCGGGCTACGAGCAGTACTTC
V: TRBV6-5; size: few; J: TRBJ2-7; D: -; CDR3: CASSPSPVYSYEQYF; DNA: TGTGCCAGCAGTCCCTCGCCCGTCTATTCCTACGAGCAGTACTTC
V: TRBV6-5; size: -; J: TRBJ1-1; D: -; CDR3: CASSQGLGNTEAFF; DNA: TGTGCCAGCAGTCAGGGGTTGGGGAACACTGAAGCTTTCTTT
V: TRBV5-6; size: -; J: TRBJ2-7; D: TRBD1; CDR3: CASSLMAAGGHEQYF; DNA: TGTGCCAGCAGCTTGATGGCTGCAGGGGGCCACGAGCAGTACTTC
V: TRBV11-2; size: -; J: TRBJ2-5; D: -; CDR3: CASSLWALETQYF; DNA: TGTGCCAGCAGCTTATGGGCCCTGGAGACCCAGTACTTC
V: TRBV15; size: once; J: TRBJ1-1; D: -; CDR3: CATSRAANTEAFF; DNA: TGTGCCACCAGCAGGGCCGCGAACACTGAAGCTTTCTTT
V: TRBV2; size: -; J: TRBJ2-3; D: -; CDR3: CASSREGITQYF; DNA: TGTGCCAGCAGTCGCGAGGGGATCACGCAGTATTTT
V: TRBV9; size: once; J: TRBJ2-7; D: -; CDR3: CASSVAGGHPYEQYF; DNA: TGTGCCAGCAGCGTAGCTGGTGGACACCCCTACGAGCAGTACTTC
V: TRBV4-1; size: -; J: TRBJ2-3; D: TRBD2; CDR3: CASSQDDGAGGLAGTDTQYF; DNA: TGCGCCAGCAGCCAAGATGATGGGGCCGGCGGACTAGCAGGAACAGATACGCAGTATTTT
V: TRBV7-9; size: -; J: TRBJ2-2; D: TRBD2; CDR3: CASSLWAGGPTGELFF; DNA: TGTGCCAGCAGCTTATGGGCGGGGGGCCCCACCGGGGAGCTGTTTTTT
V: TRBV4-1; size: once; J: TRBJ2-1; D: TRBD2; CDR3: CASSQLATSDEQFF; DNA: TGCGCCAGCAGCCAACTCGCGACTAGCGATGAGCAGTTCTTC
V: TRBV9; size: once; J: TRBJ1-1; D: -; CDR3: CASSRTGHGYGDTEAFF; DNA: TGTGCCAGCAGCCGCACAGGGCATGGGTACGGGGACACTGAAGCTTTCTTT
V: TRBV25-1; size: -; J: TRBJ1-5; D: -; CDR3: CASSGTFTHYNQPQHF; DNA: TGTGCCAGCAGTGGGACCTTTACGCACTATAATCAGCCCCAGCATTTT
V: TRBV5-1; size: -; J: TRBJ1-1; D: -; CDR3: CASSLHWDTEAFF; DNA: TGCGCCAGCAGTTTACACTGGGACACTGAAGCTTTCTTT
V: TRBV7-2; size: -; J: TRBJ2-5; D: TRBD1; CDR3: CASSLEGQQETQYF; DNA: TGTGCCAGCAGCTTAGAGGGACAGCAAGAGACCCAGTACTTC
V: TRBV19; size: -; J: TRBJ2-5; D: -; CDR3: CASSTRAGQETQYF; DNA: TGTGCCAGTAGTACCCGGGCAGGGCAAGAGACCCAGTACTTC
V: TRBV5-1; size: -; J: TRBJ1-1; D: -; CDR3: CASSLAYRNTEAFF; DNA: TGCGCCAGCAGCTTGGCTTACAGGAACACTGAAGCTTTCTTT
V: TRBV6-2/TRBV6-3; size: -; J: TRBJ2-3; D: -; CDR3: CASSLSPDTQYF; DNA: TGTGCCAGCAGCCTCTCCCCAGATACGCAGTATTTT
V: TRBV6-6; size: -; J: TRBJ1-1; D: -; CDR3: CASTRGGEGTEAFF; DNA: TGTGCCAGCACCCGCGGGGGGGAGGGGACTGAAGCTTTCTTT
V: TRBV9; size: -; J: TRBJ2-5; D: TRBD2; CDR3: CASSALTSGGAGETQYF; DNA: TGTGCCAGCAGCGCCCTTACTAGCGGGGGGGCGGGAGAGACCCAGTACTTC
V: TRBV30; size: -; J: TRBJ1-2; D: -; CDR3: CAWSPGYNYGYTF; DNA: TGTGCCTGGAGTCCAGGGTATAACTATGGCTACACCTTC